These 28 T cell receptor beta chains were all obtained from the same sample, sequenced in a study of shared clonotypes between healthy human individuals. The assay was immunoSEQ multiplex PCR, and TCRdb's table has in-frame clones only and misses some. The sample consists of 2 million to 2.5 million clones, about 95% of them appearing once. Terminally differentiated effector memory CD45RA+ cells were excluded from the naive CD8 cells, which were CD45RO-negative and positively selected for CCR7. The material sequenced was naive CD8+ T cells sorted from blood. These receptors all come from a man younger than 35 in good health.

This chain links TRBV27 with TRBJ2-3, with 8 bases matching TRBD1. Germline V gives CDR1 MNHEY, CDR2 SMNVEV (reference sequence). This CDR3 is built from 19 residues. Trimming removed 6 bases from V and 2 bases from J; junction bases left unmatched: 19. The chain's CDR3 is CASRFWAGGFLSTTDTQYF. The CDR3 nucleotides read TGTGCCAGCAGATTCTGGGCAGGGGGCTTTCTCTCCACCACAGATACGCAGTATTTT.

The chain's CDR3 is CASGADRGLLFNTEAFF. The DNA for the CDR3 is TGTGCCAGCGGGGCCGACAGGGGACTTCTCTTTAACACTGAAGCTTTCTTT. The chain couples TRBV2 to TRBJ1-1; 8 bases line up with TRBD1. Germline V gives CDR1 SNHLY, CDR2 FYNNEI. This CDR3 region has 17 residues. V lost 8 bases and J lost 2; bases outside the gene matches: 16.

The rearrangement uses TRBV6-1 and TRBJ2-7; 7 nucleotides match TRBD1. The germline gives CDR1 MNHNS, CDR2 SASEGT. The junction had 8 bases not matched to a gene; V was cut back by 6 bases and J by 0 bases. The CDR3 runs 15 residues. The CDR3 DNA reads as TGTGCCAGCAGAGACACAGGGGCTTACTCCTACGAGCAGTACTTC. It is translated as CASRDTGAYSYEQYF.

This clone was recorded once. The genes are TRBV9 and TRBJ2-7, with 7 bases matching TRBD1. The CDR3 contains 15 residues. Trimming at V came to 3 bases and at J to 2 bases, leaving 8 bases not matched to a gene. Per the germline V gene, CDR1 is SGDLS and CDR2 is YYNGEE. The CDR3, as DNA: TGTGCCAGCAGCGCTGCCGGGACAGCAACCTACGAGCAGTACTTC. Translation: CASSAAGTATYEQYF.

This chain links TRBV11-1 with TRBJ2-1; 8 bases fit TRBD2. The CDR3 is 15 residues long. The V gene end was trimmed by 2 bases and the J gene end by 3 bases; junction bases not matched to a gene: 3. Germline CDR1 is SGHAT and CDR2 is FQDESV (reference sequence). The CDR3 reads CASSLSLADYNEQFF. In DNA form, the CDR3 reads TGTGCCAGCAGCTTATCACTAGCGGACTACAATGAGCAGTTCTTC.

The V call is TRBV7-9, the J call TRBJ2-7; D remains unclear. The V end was cut by 5 bases, the J end by 2 bases, with 7 bases between. CDR1 is SEHNR, CDR2 FQNEAQ, per germline (reference sequence). The CDR3 covers 12 residues. CDR3: CASSTPTYEQYF. Written as DNA, the CDR3 is TGTGCCAGCAGCACGCCGACCTACGAGCAGTACTTC.

In its sample, this clone was seen once. This chain links TRBV7-9 with TRBJ2-3; 7 bases are shared with TRBD2. The CDR3 consists of 14 residues. The V gene end was trimmed by 0 bases and the J gene end by 4 bases; junction bases not matched to a gene: 1. Germline CDR1 is SEHNR and CDR2 is FQNEAQ (reference sequence). Here the CDR3 DNA reads TGTGCCAGCAGCTTAGCGGGAGGGTCAGATACGCAGTATTTT. Amino acid sequence: CASSLAGGSDTQYF. The full variable domain, rest sourced from reference TRBV7-9 and TRBJ2-3, is DTGVSQNPRHKITKRGQNVTFRCDPISEHNRLYWYRQTLGQGPEFLTYFQNEAQLEKSRLLSDRFSAERPKGSFSTLEIQRTEQGDSAMYLCASSLAGGSDTQYFGPGTRLTVL.

The V gene is TRBV15, the J gene TRBJ2-5, with TRBD2 matching over 7 bases. This CDR3 has 16 amino acids. The ends lost 5 bases at V and 5 bases at J; junction bases unmatched: 14. Germline CDR1 LNHNV, CDR2 YYDKDF (reference sequence). This CDR3 is CATSRGGAGTWETQYF. For the CDR3, the DNA is TGTGCCACCAGCCGCGGGGGAGCGGGGACGTGGGAGACCCAGTACTTC.

Comment on this clone: The identical CDR3 is also encoded by other nucleotide sequences in the sample. The chain combines TRBV27 with TRBJ2-7; TRBD1 matches 9 bases. Germline values: CDR1 MNHEY, CDR2 SMNVEV (reference sequence). V gave up 4 bases and J gave up 1 base; unmatched junction bases: 5. The CDR3 consists of 15 residues. CDR3 residues: CASSYTGTGSYEQYF. The CDR3 DNA reads as TGTGCCAGCAGTTATACCGGGACAGGGTCCTACGAGCAGTACTTC.

This chain connects TRBV25-1 to TRBJ2-2; D ambiguous. The CDR3 is made up of 14 amino acids. Germline V gene data show CDR1 as MGHDK and CDR2 as SYGVNS. The ends were cut back, 6 bases at V and 6 bases at J, with 14 bases in the middle. DNA of the CDR3: TGTGCCAGCAGCACTGGTGGTGAGGCCGGGGAGCTGTTTTTT. It specifies CASSTGGEAGELFF.

This clone was observed once. The chain links TRBV5-6 to TRBJ2-1; TRBD1 might be the D (5 bases). In germline, CDR1 is SGHDT, CDR2 YYEEEE. Deletions cut 0 bases from V and 8 bases from J, with 12 bases between. This CDR3 has 14 residues. Written as DNA, the CDR3 is TGTGCCAGCAGCTTGGCCAGCAGGGTCGATGAGCAGTTCTTC. It encodes CASSLASRVDEQFF.

The CDR3 sequence is CASSYWGREEETQYF. In DNA, the CDR3 is TGTGCCAGCAGTTACTGGGGGAGGGAGGAAGAGACCCAGTACTTC. V gene TRBV6-5 combines with J gene TRBJ2-5, with TRBD2 identical over 7 bases. Per germline, CDR1 MNHEY and CDR2 SVGAGI. The junction had 5 bases not matched to a gene; V was cut back by 1 base and J by 3 bases. The CDR3 totals 15 residues.

This chain connects TRBV27 to TRBJ2-5; D may be TRBD2 (5 bases). The CDR3 has 15 residues. V was pared by 3 bases and J by 5 bases, with 16 bases between. Germline-derived CDR1 and CDR2 are MNHEY and SMNVEV (reference sequence). CDR3 bases: TGTGCCAGCAGTTTGTTCGCCGCGACGGGGGAGACCCAGTACTTC. This gives the protein CASSLFAATGETQYF.

The chain recombines TRBV7-9 with TRBJ1-1, with TRBD1 identical over 9 bases. Germline V lookup: CDR1 SEHNR, CDR2 FQNEAQ (reference sequence). V shed 4 bases, J shed 1 base, and the junction held 4 bases outside the gene matches. The CDR3 sequence is 15 residues long. This CDR3 reads CASSSWTGANTEAFF. CDR3 in DNA: TGTGCCAGCAGCTCCTGGACAGGGGCGAACACTGAAGCTTTCTTT.

This clone came up once. This same CDR3 is encoded by further DNA sequences in the sample. This sequence joins TRBV7-2 and TRBJ2-3; no definite D call. Trimming took off 1 base at V and 2 bases at J, with 7 bases between the two ends. Germline V gives CDR1 SGHTA, CDR2 FQGNSA. This CDR3 is 14 amino acids long. In DNA, the CDR3 is TGTGCCAGCAGCTTAGTTGGATCCACAGATACGCAGTATTTT. Its translation: CASSLVGSTDTQYF.

The CDR3: CASSAGTSTFTDTQYF. In DNA, the CDR3 is TGTGCCAGCAGTGCCGGGACTAGCACTTTCACAGATACGCAGTATTTT. V is TRBV27 and J is TRBJ2-3; TRBD2 matches 9 bases. The V gene end was trimmed by 5 bases and the J gene end by 2 bases; junction bases not matched to a gene: 8. This CDR3 is 16 amino acids long. CDR1 MNHEY and CDR2 SMNVEV come from the germline V gene (reference sequence).

Comments on this clone: The identical CDR3 is also encoded by other nucleotide sequences in the sample. V usage is TRBV6-5 and J usage is TRBJ2-2; D is ambiguous. V was shortened by 0 bases and J by 5 bases, with 1 base between the two germline ends. CDR1 is MNHEY, CDR2 SVGAGI, per germline. The CDR3 loop spans 12 amino acids. CDR3 coding DNA: TGTGCCAGCAGTTACTCGACCGGGGAGCTGTTTTTT. This translates into CASSYSTGELFF.

This chain's CDR3 is CASSPIPGSEAFF. The CDR3, as DNA: TGTGCCAGCAGTCCAATTCCGGGATCAGAAGCTTTCTTT. This chain joins TRBV27 and TRBJ1-1; D gene uncertain. Germline V gives CDR1 MNHEY, CDR2 SMNVEV (reference sequence). Trimming left V 5 bases short and J 8 bases short, with 15 bases between. This CDR3 is 13 amino acids long.

V usage is TRBV4-1 and J usage is TRBJ2-7, with D unresolved. The germline V gene encodes CDR1 MGHRA and CDR2 YSYEKL. V gave up 0 bases and J gave up 3 bases, with 9 bases separating them. This CDR3 has 14 amino acids. This chain's CDR3 is CASSQEGQRYEQYF. Here the CDR3 DNA reads TGCGCCAGCAGCCAAGAAGGTCAGCGCTACGAGCAGTACTTC.

V usage is TRBV27 and J usage is TRBJ2-1; 11 nucleotides match TRBD2. The germline V gene has CDR1 MNHEY and CDR2 SMNVEV (reference sequence). V dropped 6 bases and J dropped 9; count of bases not matched to a gene: 7. The CDR3 has 14 amino acids. DNA of the CDR3: TGTGCCAGCAGGGAACTAGCGGGAGTTCGTGAGCAGTTCTTC. This gives the protein CASRELAGVREQFF.

The chain uses TRBV2 and TRBJ2-7, with D unclear. The CDR3 runs to 13 residues. Germline V gene data show CDR1 as SNHLY and CDR2 as FYNNEI. The V and J ends lost 1 base and 3 bases respectively, with 7 bases between them. The CDR3 reads CASSEGQNYEQYF. In DNA form, the CDR3 reads TGTGCCAGCAGTGAAGGGCAAAACTACGAGCAGTACTTC.

The CDR3 DNA reads TGTGCCAGCAGCTCACTAGCGGGAGGGCCCTCCGGGGAGCTGTTTTTT. The encoded protein is CASSSLAGGPSGELFF. The V call is TRBV7-2, the J call TRBJ2-2; TRBD2 agrees at 13 bases. Trimming removed 4 bases from V and 6 bases from J; junction bases left unmatched: 5. In germline, CDR1 is SGHTA, CDR2 FQGNSA. The CDR3 contains 16 residues.

The chain couples TRBV9 to TRBJ2-5, with D tentatively TRBD2 (5 bases). The CDR3 consists of 12 residues. Germline CDR1 is SGDLS and CDR2 is YYNGEE. Trimming left V 0 bases short and J 9 bases short, with 9 bases between. CDR3 in DNA: TGTGCCAGCAGCGTAGAGGCCGGGGCCCAGTACTTC. This sequence encodes CASSVEAGAQYF.

With respect to this clone: Other DNA sequences in this sample translate to the same CDR3. The V gene is TRBV2, the J gene TRBJ2-3, with 10 bases matching TRBD2. CDR1 and CDR2 from the germline V gene are SNHLY and FYNNEI. This CDR3 has 16 residues. The junction had 3 bases not matched to a gene; V was cut back by 1 base and J by 2 bases. In nucleotides, the CDR3 is TGTGCCAGCAGTGAAGTAGCGGGGGGATCCACAGATACGCAGTATTTT. It codes for CASSEVAGGSTDTQYF.

On this clone itself: Within the sample, other DNA sequences also encode this same CDR3. The genes are TRBV19 and TRBJ2-7; 11 bases agree with TRBD2. The junction had 1 base not matched to a gene; V was cut back by 3 bases and J by 3 bases. The germline CDR1 and CDR2 sequences are LNHDA and SQIVND (reference sequence). The CDR3 runs 14 residues. CDR3 DNA: TGTGCCAGTAGTATGACTAGCGGGATCTACGAGCAGTACTTC. Residues: CASSMTSGIYEQYF.

CDR3 coding DNA: TGTGCCAGCAGGCAAGCGGGGGGAGGCACAGATACGCAGTATTTT. It translates to CASRQAGGGTDTQYF. The J gene is TRBJ2-3, the V gene TRBV11-2; 9 nucleotides align to TRBD2. The J segment lost 1 base and the V segment lost 6 bases, leaving 5 bases of the junction unmatched. The CDR3 totals 15 residues. Germline CDR1 and CDR2: SGHAT and FQNNGV.

V usage is TRBV29-1 and J usage is TRBJ2-7, with 7 bases matching TRBD1. V lost 1 base and J lost 5; bases outside the gene matches: 8. CDR1 and CDR2 from the germline V gene are SQVTM and ANQGSEA. This CDR3 comprises 14 residues. The CDR3 bases are TGCAGCGTTGAAGGTCTCGGGACAGCCGACGAGCAGTACTTC. Amino acids: CSVEGLGTADEQYF.

The gene calls are TRBV2 and TRBJ1-3; no firm D call. Deletions cut 6 bases from V and 0 bases from J, with 15 bases between. CDR1 is SNHLY and CDR2 is FYNNEI in the germline V gene. The CDR3 is made up of 16 amino acids. The CDR3 loop is CASRATAGHSGNTIYF. In nucleotides, the CDR3 is TGTGCCAGCAGGGCGACGGCGGGTCACTCTGGAAACACCATATATTTT.